These 29 T cell receptor beta chains originate from one sample sequenced in a study of identical twins. MiXCR, applied by TCRdb to the 5' RACE reads, yields one record per CDR3 protein. This table has roughly 190,000 distinct CDR3 sequences, about 15% appearing once. These data also formed part of another study, on T cells expressing NK-cell markers.

Material: CD8+ T cells sorted from blood. These receptors were obtained from a woman between 18 and 30 years old in good health.

This clonotype has just a few counts. The chain is built from TRBV6-1 and TRBJ1-5, with 7 bases identical to TRBD1. The CDR3 length is 14 residues. In germline, CDR1 is MNHNS, CDR2 SASEGT. The trim removed 5 bases at V and 6 bases at J, leaving 7 bases unmatched. The CDR3 DNA reads TGTGCCAGCAGTCCGGACAGGAGAGGTCAGCCCCAGCATTTT. Protein product: CASSPDRRGQPQHF.

The chain has TRBV7-6 and TRBJ2-3, with 7 bases that match TRBD2. The CDR3 sequence is 15 residues long. Losses at the gene ends were 4 bases for V and 3 bases for J; bases not matched to a gene: 7. CDR1 is SGHVS and CDR2 is FNYEAQ in the germline V gene. DNA for the CDR3: TGTGCCAGCAGCTCCGGGCGGGAGAGAACAGATACGCAGTATTTT. This encodes CASSSGRERTDTQYF.

This clonotype was seen only a few times. V usage is TRBV25-1 and J usage is TRBJ2-5, with 7 nucleotides matching TRBD2. Germline loops: CDR1 MGHDK, CDR2 SYGVNS. The CDR3 spans 15 residues. The ends lost 0 bases at V and 5 bases at J; junction bases unmatched: 6. For the CDR3, the DNA is TGTGCCAGCAGTGAATATGGGGAGGGGTGGGAGACCCAGTACTTC. As protein: CASSEYGEGWETQYF. Together with reference TRBV25-1 and TRBJ2-5, the CDR3 gives the full variable domain: EADIYQTPRYLVIGTGKKITLECSQTMGHDKMYWYQQDPGMELHLIHYSYGVNSTEKGDLSSESTVSRIRTEHFPLTLESARPSHTSQYLCASSEYGEGWETQYFGPGTRLLVL.

This clonotype came up a few times. CDR3 sequence reads: CASSPIAGQGIESSSGANVLTF. CDR3 DNA sequence: TGTGCCAGCAGCCCAATTGCAGGACAGGGGATCGAGTCGAGCTCTGGGGCCAACGTCCTGACTTTC. This chain connects TRBV3-1 to TRBJ2-6; 9 nucleotides line up with TRBD1. The CDR3 sequence is 22 residues long. V gave up 4 bases and J gave up 0 bases; unmatched junction bases: 19. CDR1 LGHDT and CDR2 YNNKEL come from the germline V gene (reference sequence).

V is TRBV12-3 or TRBV12-4 and J is TRBJ2-2; 7 positions match TRBD1. CDR3 length: 15 amino acids. The V gene end was trimmed by 3 bases and the J gene end by 7 bases; junction bases not matched to a gene: 8. The CDR3 coding sequence is TGTGCCAGCAGTTTGACAGGGCTTAAGGGCGGGGAGCTGTTTTTT. It yields the protein CASSLTGLKGGELFF.

The chain recombines TRBV5-6 with TRBJ2-6, with a tentative D call TRBD1 (5 bases). V lost 4 bases to trimming and J lost 2 bases, with 10 bases between them. The CDR3 consists of 15 residues. The germline V gene has CDR1 SGHDT and CDR2 YYEEEE. The CDR3 loop is CASSLGHAGANVLTF. As DNA, the CDR3 is TGTGCCAGCAGCCTCGGACACGCTGGGGCCAACGTCCTGACTTTC.

This clonotype has a handful of counts. The chain employs TRBV9 and TRBJ1-1, with no clear D. The germline V gene encodes CDR1 SGDLS and CDR2 YYNGEE. The CDR3 is made up of 15 amino acids. Trimming removed 0 bases at V and 1 base at J, with 10 bases between. CDR3 region: CASSVATAENTEAFF. In DNA, the CDR3 is TGTGCCAGCAGCGTAGCCACCGCGGAGAACACTGAAGCTTTCTTT.

In its sample, this clonotype was seen a few times. The V and J genes are TRBV10-1 and TRBJ2-7, with unresolved D. Trimming took 2 bases from V and 3 from J, leaving 14 bases between them. This CDR3 has 15 amino acids. CDR1 is WNHNN and CDR2 is SYGVQD in the germline V gene (reference sequence). The CDR3: CASSEAGPLGYEQYF. Here the CDR3 DNA reads TGCGCCAGCAGTGAGGCTGGACCCTTAGGCTACGAGCAGTACTTC.

This clonotype was recorded once. V gene TRBV29-1 combines with J gene TRBJ2-5; 8 nucleotides agree with TRBD1. This CDR3 has 15 residues. V shed 0 bases, J shed 3 bases, and the junction held 6 bases outside the gene matches. Germline lookup yields CDR1 SQVTM and CDR2 ANQGSEA. The CDR3 DNA is TGCAGCGTTGAAGAAAAGGACAGGGAGGAAGAGACCCAGTACTTC. It translates to CSVEEKDREEETQYF.

This rearrangement joins TRBV20-1 to TRBJ2-7; the D gene could be TRBD1 or TRBD2 (5 bases each). Germline V gene lookup returns CDR1 DFQATT and CDR2 SNEGSKA (reference sequence). This CDR3 spans 13 amino acids. The V gene lost 3 bases and the J gene lost 6 bases, with 15 bases spanning the gap. The CDR3 sequence is CSASGGVALEQYF. The CDR3, as DNA: TGCAGTGCTAGTGGGGGAGTGGCCCTCGAGCAGTACTTC.

This chain connects TRBV5-1 to TRBJ1-1, with D perhaps matching TRBD1 (5 bases). Trimming took 2 bases from V and 5 from J, leaving 22 bases between them. The germline gives CDR1 SGHRS, CDR2 YFSETQ. The CDR3 spans 17 residues. The CDR3 DNA reads TGCGCCAGCAGCTTTCCTCCTGGGACCGCTGGAAGGACTGAAGCTTTCTTT. This sequence encodes CASSFPPGTAGRTEAFF. The entire variable domain, with the rest obtained from reference TRBV5-1 and TRBJ1-1, is as follows: KAGVTQTPRYLIKTRGQQVTLSCSPISGHRSVSWYQQTPGQGLQFLFEYFSETQRNKGNFPGRFSGRQFSNSRSEMNVSTLELGDSALYLCASSFPPGTAGRTEAFFGQGTRLTVV.

This clonotype was seen only a few times. The V call is TRBV27, the J call TRBJ2-7, with 9 bases lining up with TRBD2. The germline gives CDR1 MNHEY, CDR2 SMNVEV (reference sequence). V gave up 3 bases and J gave up 6 bases; unmatched junction bases: 6. The CDR3 runs to 14 residues. This CDR3 is CASSFGLAGSEQYF. CDR3 coding DNA: TGTGCCAGCAGTTTTGGGCTAGCGGGAAGCGAGCAGTACTTC.

The CDR3 loop is CASSQDSGGIDTQYF. The CDR3 nucleotides read TGTGCCAGCAGCCAAGATTCAGGGGGCATAGATACGCAGTATTTT. The rearrangement links TRBV14 to TRBJ2-3; 8 nucleotides match TRBD1. Germline trimming cut 0 bases from V and 5 bases from J; bases unmatched to any gene: 4. The CDR3 loop spans 15 amino acids. Per the germline V gene, CDR1 is SGHDN and CDR2 is FVKESK.

This clonotype was counted only a few times. This chain joins TRBV5-1 and TRBJ2-7; TRBD2 aligns across 8 bases. V dropped 3 bases and J dropped 0; count of bases not matched to a gene: 8. CDR3 length equals 16 residues. The germline V gene has CDR1 SGHRS and CDR2 YFSETQ. The CDR3 bases are TGCGCCAGCAGCTCGACCATAGCGGGGAGCTCCTACGAGCAGTACTTC. Its protein product is CASSSTIAGSSYEQYF.

This clonotype was seen repeatedly, ten times or more. V gene TRBV7-2 combines with J gene TRBJ2-7, with unresolved D. The germline gives CDR1 SGHTA, CDR2 FQGNSA. With 6 bases removed from V and 1 base from J, the gap between germline ends came to 16 bases. This CDR3 is 15 amino acids long. The CDR3 DNA is TGTGCCAGCAGTCCATGGGAAACGAAGTCCTACGAGCAGTACTTC. It codes for CASSPWETKSYEQYF.

The chain uses TRBV11-3 and TRBJ2-2; D may be TRBD2 (6 bases). CDR1 is SGHNT, CDR2 YENEEA, per germline. The CDR3 spans 14 residues. V was clipped by 4 bases and J by 5 bases, with 11 bases between them. The CDR3, as DNA: TGTGCCAGCAGCTCCCTCGGGGGTACCGGGGAGCTGTTTTTT. It translates to CASSSLGGTGELFF.

Ten or more counts support this clonotype. The rearrangement uses TRBV4-3 and TRBJ1-1; D is perhaps TRBD1 (5 bases). CDR1 LGHNA and CDR2 YSLEER come from the germline V gene. The CDR3 has 16 residues. Trimming took off 0 bases at V and 7 bases at J, with 18 bases between the two ends. CDR3 protein: CASSQDLLGRAGEAFF. The CDR3 nucleotides read TGCGCCAGCAGCCAAGATCTCTTAGGCAGGGCGGGTGAAGCTTTCTTT.

The rearrangement joins TRBV4-3 to TRBJ1-2; D might be TRBD1 (5 bases). The CDR3 extends over 15 amino acids. Germline V gene sequence: CDR1 LGHNA, CDR2 YSLEER. V lost 1 base and J lost 6, with 15 bases in between. CDR3 sequence (DNA): TGCGCCAGCAGCCAAGTACGAGGGGAAATAAATGGCTACACCTTC. The encoded protein is CASSQVRGEINGYTF.

This clonotype was detected only a few times. The chain has TRBV11-2 and TRBJ2-2, with 9 bases identical to TRBD1. CDR1 and CDR2 (germline): SGHAT, FQNNGV. The CDR3 is 15 amino acids. Trimming cost V 5 bases and J 2 bases; bases outside gene matches: 3. Here the CDR3 reads CASSEQGANTGELFF. The CDR3 DNA reads as TGTGCCAGCAGCGAACAGGGGGCAAACACCGGGGAGCTGTTTTTT.

This clonotype was detected only a few times. The chain is built from TRBV29-1 and TRBJ1-1; D gene uncertain. CDR3 size: 10 residues. The V end lost 6 bases, the J end lost 1 base, and 3 bases lay between the germline ends. Germline assignment: CDR1 SQVTM and CDR2 ANQGSEA. The CDR3 is CSVKNTEAFF. The CDR3 DNA reads TGCAGCGTAAAGAACACTGAAGCTTTCTTT.

The rearrangement uses TRBV11-2 and TRBJ2-5, with 8 bases that match TRBD2. Per germline, CDR1 SGHAT and CDR2 FQNNGV. The V and J ends lost 5 bases and 3 bases, in that order; junction bases with no gene match: 8. CDR3 length: 15 residues. The CDR3 bases are TGTGCCAGCAGCCCCTCGTTTAGCGGGGAAGAGACCCAGTACTTC. This gives the protein CASSPSFSGEETQYF.

This rearrangement joins TRBV13 to TRBJ2-7; 8 nucleotides agree with TRBD1. The CDR3 is 12 residues long. The V gene end was trimmed by 8 bases and the J gene end by 3 bases; junction bases not matched to a gene: 3. Germline V gives CDR1 PRHDT, CDR2 FYEKMQ (reference sequence). CDR3 in amino acids: CASSGQDYEQYF. The CDR3 nucleotides read TGTGCCAGCTCGGGACAGGACTACGAGCAGTACTTC.

V and J are TRBV12-3 or TRBV12-4 and TRBJ1-5; D gene ambiguous. V lost 4 bases to trimming and J lost 0 bases, with 10 bases between them. There are 15 residues in the CDR3. The CDR3 DNA follows: TGTGCCAGCAGTTCTTTAGAGGGTAGCAATCAGCCCCAGCATTTT. This encodes CASSSLEGSNQPQHF.

The chain links TRBV6-5 to TRBJ1-5; possibly TRBD1 for D (5 bases). Looked up from germline, CDR1 is MNHEY and CDR2 is SVGAGI. The CDR3 extends over 14 amino acids. Trimming stripped 4 bases from V and 2 bases from J, with 9 bases between. The CDR3 DNA reads as TGTGCCAGCAGTTCAGGGTATCGCAATCAGCCCCAGCATTTT. This gives the protein CASSSGYRNQPQHF.

The chain is built from TRBV7-9 and TRBJ1-6; tentative D call: TRBD1 (6 bases). The germline V gene encodes CDR1 SEHNR and CDR2 FQNEAQ (reference sequence). The V and J ends lost 5 bases and 10 bases respectively, with 9 bases between them. The CDR3 loop spans 12 amino acids. The CDR3 loop reads CASSGGRSPLHF. CDR3 nucleotides: TGTGCCAGCAGCGGGGGGCGGTCACCCCTCCACTTT. Complete variable domain (other parts from reference TRBV7-9 and TRBJ1-6): DTGVSQNPRHKITKRGQNVTFRCDPISEHNRLYWYRQTLGQGPEFLTYFQNEAQLEKSRLLSDRFSAERPKGSFSTLEIQRTEQGDSAMYLCASSGGRSPLHFGNGTRLTVT.

This clonotype was counted a few times. This chain links TRBV27 with TRBJ2-1; TRBD2 agrees at 12 bases. Germline V CDR1 and CDR2: MNHEY, SMNVEV (reference sequence). The CDR3 sequence is 17 residues long. V shed 7 bases, J shed 0 bases, and the junction held 7 bases outside the gene matches. For the CDR3, the DNA is TGTGCCAGCAAATGGCTAGCGGGAGGGAGCTCCTACAATGAGCAGTTCTTC. Residues: CASKWLAGGSSYNEQFF.

The chain is built from TRBV12-3 or TRBV12-4 and TRBJ1-1; D is possibly TRBD1 (6 bases). With 5 bases removed from V and 5 bases from J, the gap between germline ends came to 21 bases. CDR3 length: 16 residues. CDR3 nucleotides: TGTGCCAGCAGTCCAGGAGGCGGGGGCTTAGGGACTGAAGCTTTCTTT. This translates into CASSPGGGGLGTEAFF.

This clonotype was observed a few times. The gene calls are TRBV27 and TRBJ2-7; weak D call: TRBD1 (5 bases). CDR1 is MNHEY, CDR2 SMNVEV, per germline (reference sequence). The CDR3 has 14 residues. Trimming took 5 bases from V and 2 from J, leaving 13 bases between them. In DNA, the CDR3 is TGTGCCAGCAGTCACCGACAGTTTCCCTACGAGCAGTACTTC. This sequence encodes CASSHRQFPYEQYF.

This clonotype occurred a few times. This chain joins TRBV7-8 and TRBJ2-5; 14 bases are shared with TRBD2. CDR1 and CDR2 (germline): SGHVS, FQNEAQ. V lost 2 bases and J lost 4; bases outside the gene matches: 15. The CDR3 totals 20 residues. This CDR3 reads CASSLYPATSGGASPETQYF. The DNA of the CDR3 is TGTGCCAGCAGCTTATACCCAGCGACTAGCGGGGGGGCGAGTCCAGAGACCCAGTACTTC.